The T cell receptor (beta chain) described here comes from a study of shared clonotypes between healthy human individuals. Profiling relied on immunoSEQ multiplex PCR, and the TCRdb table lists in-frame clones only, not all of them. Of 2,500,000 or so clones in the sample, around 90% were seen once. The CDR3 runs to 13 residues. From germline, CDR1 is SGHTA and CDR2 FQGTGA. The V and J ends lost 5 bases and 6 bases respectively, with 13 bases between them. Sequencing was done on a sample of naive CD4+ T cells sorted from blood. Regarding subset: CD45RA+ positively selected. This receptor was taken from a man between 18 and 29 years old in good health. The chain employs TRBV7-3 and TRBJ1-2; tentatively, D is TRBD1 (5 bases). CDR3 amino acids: CASSPGALHGYTF. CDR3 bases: TGTGCCAGCAGCCCCGGGGCGCTTCATGGCTACACCTTC.